What follows describes a single T cell receptor (beta chain). This specimen belongs to a study of blood T cells in healthy people across ages. Using a J-beta primer mix together with a sample-barcoded 5' primer, a second PCR was run for about 6 to 12 cycles. TCRdb used MiXCR to reprocess the 5' RACE reads, holding one entry per CDR3 protein. The table lists roughly 1,300,000 distinct CDR3 sequences, 45% to 70% of them singletons. The CDR3 has 15 amino acids. Germline V gives CDR1 MNHNY, CDR2 SVGAGI (reference sequence). V shed 0 bases and J shed 3 bases, with 11 bases lying between them. What was sequenced was blood. The source is a man younger than 30 in good health. The chain is built from TRBV6-6 and TRBJ2-5, with D uncertain. CDR3 protein: CASSYSIYTEETQYF. CDR3 nucleotides: TGTGCCAGCAGTTACTCGATATACACCGAAGAGACCCAGTACTTC.